This T cell receptor beta chain was identified in a study of radiotherapy plus CTLA-4 blockade in lung cancer. CDR1 and CDR2 (germline): SGDLS, YYNGEE. The CDR3 extends over 16 amino acids. With 0 bases clipped from V and 1 base from J, the junction kept 3 bases outside the gene matches. Enrolled patients, whose metastatic non-small-cell lung cancer was chemo-refractory, received focal radiation plus CTLA-4 blockade with ipilimumab. The data were produced by immunoSEQ multiplex PCR, yet TCRdb's version contains in-frame clones alone and is incomplete. The table records 45,000 to 75,000 clones, 70% to 85% of them present only once.

Sequenced here: peripheral blood, sampled from a patient treated with radiotherapy plus ipilimumab. The chain combines TRBV9 with TRBJ2-1; 8 nucleotides line up with TRBD2. The source of this sequence is a human donor with non-small cell lung cancer who had a partial response to radiotherapy plus ipilimumab. CDR3 sequence (DNA): TGTGCCAGCAGCGTAGCCGCTAGCGGGTCCTACAATGAGCAGTTCTTC. Translating it yields CASSVAASGSYNEQFF.